This is a list of T cell receptor beta chains from one sample in a study of beta chain features in type 1 diabetes. Profiled with immunoSEQ multiplex PCR; TCRdb holds only in-frame clones, not every one. Of a few hundred thousand clones listed, over 14% are singletons. Sequences were obtained from naive CD4+ T cells from blood. The receptors shown here come from a man aged 18 to 30 with type 1 diabetes. CDR3s include the opening cysteine and the closing phenylalanine or tryptophan. D genes are given only for firm matches. Not every row has a clone size; where given, it reads once, few, many or a size class.

NA,TRBV7-7,TRBJ2-5,TRBD1,TGTGCCAGCAGCCTCGGACAGGGCTCCCAGTACTTC,CASSLGQGSQYF
NA,TRBV7-2,TRBJ1-2,TRBD1,TGTGCCAGCAGCCCTCAGGGGGCGGGGGGCTACACCTTC,CASSPQGAGGYTF
NA,TRBV2,TRBJ2-3,TRBD2,TGTGCCAGCAGTGAGCTCGCGGGACTAGCGGCGAGCACAGATACGCAGTATTTT,CASSELAGLAASTDTQYF
NA,TRBV7-7,TRBJ2-5,NA,TGTGCCAGCGGAAGGGGGAGAAGCGGATACGAGACCCAGTACTTC,CASGRGRSGYETQYF
few,TRBV6-5,TRBJ2-7,TRBD1,TGTGCCAGCAGTATGGACAGGGCCCCTTCCTACGAGCAGTACTTC,CASSMDRAPSYEQYF
NA,TRBV5-1,TRBJ2-7,NA,TGCGCCAGCAGCTTGGCGGGTAGCTCCTACGAGCAGTACTTC,CASSLAGSSYEQYF
NA,TRBV7-6,TRBJ2-5,NA,TGTGCCACCTCGGGGGAGACCCAGTACTTC,CATSGETQYF
NA,TRBV5-4,TRBJ2-7,TRBD1,TGTGCCAGCAGCTTGGAGGACAGGGACGAGCAGTACTTC,CASSLEDRDEQYF
NA,TRBV27,TRBJ1-2,NA,TGTGCCAGCAGTCGGGGAGGTTCCAACTATGGCTACACCTTC,CASSRGGSNYGYTF
few,TRBV7-2,TRBJ2-5,TRBD1,TGTGCCAGCAGCCCCCAGGGGGCCCAGTACTTC,CASSPQGAQYF
once,TRBV18,TRBJ2-7,TRBD2,TGTGCCAGCTCACCCACCCTAGCGGGGATGAGCTCCTACGAGCAGTACTTC,CASSPTLAGMSSYEQYF
NA,TRBV15,TRBJ1-1,NA,TGTGCCACCAGCAGGGACATGGCTTGGAGCACTGAAGCTTTCTTT,CATSRDMAWSTEAFF
few,TRBV5-1,TRBJ2-5,TRBD1,TGCGCCAGCAGCTTGGAGGGGACAGTAGAAGAGACCCAGTACTTC,CASSLEGTVEETQYF
NA,TRBV21-1,TRBJ1-4,NA,TGTGCCAGCAGCAAAGAGAGGAGAGGGAGCGAAAAACTGTTTTTT,CASSKERRGSEKLFF
NA,TRBV15,TRBJ2-7,NA,TGTGCCACCAGCGGCGCGGGATACGAGCAGTACTTC,CATSGAGYEQYF
NA,TRBV9,TRBJ2-1,NA,TGTGCCAGCAGCGTAGCTCCCAACCAACTGTCGAATGAGCAGTTCTTC,CASSVAPNQLSNEQFF
NA,TRBV11-2,TRBJ2-6,NA,TGTGCCAGCAGCTTCAATGCTGGGGCCAACGTCCTGACTTTC,CASSFNAGANVLTF
NA,TRBV6-4,TRBJ2-1,NA,TGTGCCAGCAGCGGGGACTGGCTGGGAGGTATGAATGAGCAGTTCTTC,CASSGDWLGGMNEQFF
few,TRBV4-1,TRBJ1-4,TRBD1,TGCGCCAGCAGCGTTACAGGGGTTCAAGAAAAACTGTTTTTT,CASSVTGVQEKLFF
NA,TRBV5-4,TRBJ1-2,TRBD1,TGTGCCAGCAGCTTGGACCCAGGGGGTATAGGTGGCTACACCTTC,CASSLDPGGIGGYTF
few,TRBV5-1,TRBJ2-1,TRBD1,TGCGCCAGCAGCTGGGGACAGGTTTCCTACAATGAGCAGTTCTTC,CASSWGQVSYNEQFF
few,TRBV7-9,TRBJ2-3,TRBD1,TGTGCCAGCAGCAGCGGGACAGGGCCAGATACGCAGTATTTT,CASSSGTGPDTQYF
NA,TRBV18,TRBJ2-7,NA,TGTGCCAGCTCACCACCTAGCAAACCCCCCGAGCAGTACTTC,CASSPPSKPPEQYF
few,TRBV11-2,TRBJ2-5,TRBD2,TGTGCCAGCAACCAAAGGCGACTAGCAGGGCCCGAGACCCAGTACTTC,CASNQRRLAGPETQYF
NA,TRBV6-5,TRBJ2-3,TRBD2,TGTGCCAGCAGTTTAACTAGCGGGGGGCGCTATACGCAGTATTTT,CASSLTSGGRYTQYF
NA,TRBV30,TRBJ2-3,TRBD2,TGTGCCTGGAGCTTTTTAGCGGGAGGATCAGATACGCAGTATTTT,CAWSFLAGGSDTQYF
few,TRBV2,TRBJ1-1,TRBD1,TGTGCCAGCAGGGGACAGGGGAACACTGAAGCTTTCTTT,CASRGQGNTEAFF
NA,TRBV28,TRBJ1-1,NA,TGTGCCATCAAAAGGGAGACTGAAGCTTTCTTT,CAIKRETEAFF
few,TRBV29-1,TRBJ2-7,NA,TGCAGCGTTGGGGGGACAATTACCTACGAGCAGTACTTC,CSVGGTITYEQYF
few,TRBV25-1,TRBJ2-7,NA,TGTGCCAGCAGTCGACAGACCGGCTACGAGCAGTACTTC,CASSRQTGYEQYF
NA,TRBV7-2,TRBJ1-1,NA,TGTGCCAGCAGCTTAGGATACCGGGACACAATGAACACTGAAGCTTTCTTT,CASSLGYRDTMNTEAFF
NA,TRBV9,TRBJ2-3,TRBD1,TGTGCCAGCAGCCCGCGGACAGGCACTAGCACAGATACGCAGTATTTT,CASSPRTGTSTDTQYF
few,TRBV6-5,TRBJ2-2,TRBD1,TGTGCCAGCAGGCCACGGACAGGGTCCGGGGAGCTGTTTTTT,CASRPRTGSGELFF
few,TRBV7-2,TRBJ2-1,NA,TGTGCCAGCAGCCCCCAGGACACCCACAATGAGCAGTTCTTC,CASSPQDTHNEQFF
NA,TRBV30,TRBJ1-5,NA,TGTGCCTGGAGTTCCGGACAGCCCAATCAGCCCCAGCATTTT,CAWSSGQPNQPQHF
NA,TRBV18,TRBJ2-2,TRBD1,TGTGCCAGCTCACCACCGGGCACAGGGGCGGCCGGGGAGCTGTTTTTT,CASSPPGTGAAGELFF
NA,TRBV11-2,TRBJ1-5,TRBD1,TGTGCCAGCAGCCCAGGGACAGGGGCGAGCAATCAGCCCCAGCATTTT,CASSPGTGASNQPQHF
NA,TRBV6-5,TRBJ1-2,NA,TGTGCCAGTCGAGGTCAGGGTTGGGATGGCTACACCTTC,CASRGQGWDGYTF
NA,TRBV4-1,TRBJ2-7,TRBD1,TGCGCCAGCAGCAAACCGGGACAGGGCTACGAGCAGTACTTC,CASSKPGQGYEQYF
NA,TRBV7-8,TRBJ1-1,NA,TGTGCCAGCAGCTTAATTAGGAACACTGAAGCTTTCTTT,CASSLIRNTEAFF
few,TRBV18,TRBJ2-7,NA,TGTGCCAGCTCACCACGAGAGGGCCAGGTATACGAGCAGTACTTC,CASSPREGQVYEQYF
few,TRBV4-1,TRBJ1-1,TRBD1,TGCGCCAGCAGCCAAGTCGACAGGGATAGGACTGAAGCTTTCTTT,CASSQVDRDRTEAFF
few,TRBV30,TRBJ2-3,TRBD2,TGTGCCTGGAGTGTGGTAGCGGGAGGAAGCACAGATACGCAGTATTTT,CAWSVVAGGSTDTQYF
NA,TRBV5-4,TRBJ1-2,TRBD1,TGTGCCAGCAGCTTACTGGACAGGGGTGAGAGCTACACCTTC,CASSLLDRGESYTF
NA,TRBV28,TRBJ1-1,NA,TGTGCCAGCCAGGGAGGGAGCACTGAAGCTTTCTTT,CASQGGSTEAFF
NA,TRBV19,TRBJ2-7,NA,TGTGCCAGTAGTCCGGGACATGTCTACGAGCAGTACTTC,CASSPGHVYEQYF
few,TRBV6-5,TRBJ1-5,NA,TGTGCCAGCGGGAGACTTCCTCATAGCAATCAGCCCCAGCATTTT,CASGRLPHSNQPQHF
few,TRBV7-2,TRBJ1-2,NA,TGTGCCAGCAGCGATTACAGGGACAACAACTATGGCTACACCTTC,CASSDYRDNNYGYTF